These T cell receptor beta chains were read from a single sample in a study of blood T cell repertoires in COVID-19. Data came from immunoSEQ multiplex PCR; TCRdb stores just in-frame clones and leaves some out. Of about 130,000 clones detected, around nine tenths appear once; the ten largest clones hold roughly 2.2%. Sequenced sample: PBMCs or T cells enriched from blood (not recorded which). Every receptor here comes from a woman between 50 and 59 years old who had recovered from COVID-19. Both conserved end residues are part of each CDR3. The D gene is left open where the match is weak. Some rows have no size entry. The others give once, few or many, or a class for an expanded clone.

j_gene: TRBJ2-1
v_gene: TRBV7-2
abundance: once
d_gene: TRBD2
CDR3nt: TGTGCCAGCAGCTTAGCGCCTAGCGGGGGGCCTTCCGGTGAGCAGTTCTTC
CDR3aa: CASSLAPSGGPSGEQFF

j_gene: TRBJ1-1
v_gene: TRBV18
abundance: NA
d_gene: NA
CDR3nt: TGTGCCAGCTCACCCCCTTCCGGGACAATAAACACTGAAGCTTTCTTT
CDR3aa: CASSPPSGTINTEAFF

j_gene: TRBJ2-1
v_gene: TRBV4-3
abundance: NA
d_gene: NA
CDR3nt: TGCGCCAGCAGCCAAGATGTGGGCCCTTCACTTCGGAATGAGCAGTTCTTC
CDR3aa: CASSQDVGPSLRNEQFF

j_gene: TRBJ1-2
v_gene: TRBV3-1/TRBV3-2
abundance: NA
d_gene: NA
CDR3nt: TGTGCCAGCAGCCAAGATCTTCCAGGGCCCTATGGCTACACCTTC
CDR3aa: CASSQDLPGPYGYTF

j_gene: TRBJ1-2
v_gene: TRBV4-3
abundance: NA
d_gene: TRBD1
CDR3nt: TGCGCCAGCAGCCAAGGACAGGGTCTTATGTATGGCTACACCTTC
CDR3aa: CASSQGQGLMYGYTF

j_gene: TRBJ2-1
v_gene: TRBV10-3
abundance: NA
d_gene: TRBD1
CDR3nt: TGTGCCATCAGTGAGACGAAGACAGGGGGCTGGATGGATGAGCAGTTCTTC
CDR3aa: CAISETKTGGWMDEQFF

j_gene: TRBJ1-1
v_gene: TRBV11-2
abundance: NA
d_gene: NA
CDR3nt: TGTGCCAGCAGCTCGGTCTTTATGCGGGGGAATGGAACTGAAGCTTTCTTT
CDR3aa: CASSSVFMRGNGTEAFF

j_gene: TRBJ2-7
v_gene: TRBV2
abundance: few
d_gene: NA
CDR3nt: TGTGCCAGCGGGGGCCTCCTGACCTACGAGCAGTACTTC
CDR3aa: CASGGLLTYEQYF

j_gene: TRBJ1-3
v_gene: TRBV10-1
abundance: NA
d_gene: NA
CDR3nt: TGCGCCAGCAGTGAGTCTGCGGGAAACACCATATATTTT
CDR3aa: CASSESAGNTIYF

j_gene: TRBJ1-4
v_gene: TRBV4-3
abundance: once
d_gene: TRBD1
CDR3nt: TGCGCCAGCAGCCAGGCGACAGGGGGTACAGAAAAACTGTTTTTT
CDR3aa: CASSQATGGTEKLFF

j_gene: TRBJ1-5
v_gene: TRBV30
abundance: NA
d_gene: TRBD1
CDR3nt: TGTGCCTGGAGCCGTGCCGGGACAGATCTTCAGCCCCAGCATTTT
CDR3aa: CAWSRAGTDLQPQHF

j_gene: TRBJ2-7
v_gene: TRBV27
abundance: NA
d_gene: NA
CDR3nt: TGTGCCAGCAAGGGGGGGCGCGTCTACGAGCAGTACTTC
CDR3aa: CASKGGRVYEQYF

j_gene: TRBJ1-2
v_gene: TRBV11-1
abundance: NA
d_gene: TRBD1
CDR3nt: TGTGCCAGCAGCCGGGACAGGGTTTACGGCTACACCTTC
CDR3aa: CASSRDRVYGYTF

j_gene: TRBJ2-3
v_gene: TRBV19
abundance: NA
d_gene: TRBD2
CDR3nt: TGTGCCAGTAGTATACGGGGACTAGCGCCAGATACGCAGTATTTT
CDR3aa: CASSIRGLAPDTQYF

j_gene: TRBJ2-3
v_gene: TRBV24-1
abundance: NA
d_gene: TRBD2
CDR3nt: TGTGCCACCAGTGATTGGACTAGCGGGGCTAGCACAGATACGCAGTATTTT
CDR3aa: CATSDWTSGASTDTQYF

j_gene: TRBJ1-1
v_gene: TRBV5-4
abundance: NA
d_gene: NA
CDR3nt: TGTGCCAGCAGCCACGACAGGAGGAACACTGAAGCTTTCTTT
CDR3aa: CASSHDRRNTEAFF

j_gene: TRBJ2-7
v_gene: TRBV7-2
abundance: NA
d_gene: NA
CDR3nt: TGTGCCAGCAGCTCTCAGACAGGAGACGACGAGCAGTACTTC
CDR3aa: CASSSQTGDDEQYF

j_gene: TRBJ2-6
v_gene: TRBV5-1
abundance: NA
d_gene: NA
CDR3nt: TGCGCCAGCAGCTTGAGTACAGGGACCTCTGGGGCCAACGTCCTGACTTTC
CDR3aa: CASSLSTGTSGANVLTF

j_gene: TRBJ2-3
v_gene: TRBV6-5
abundance: NA
d_gene: NA
CDR3nt: TGTGCCAGCAGGCCCGGACAGAGAGATACGCAGTATTTT
CDR3aa: CASRPGQRDTQYF

j_gene: TRBJ1-2
v_gene: TRBV7-3
abundance: NA
d_gene: NA
CDR3nt: TGTGCCAGCAGCTTCGACCACAGGGACGGCTACACCTTC
CDR3aa: CASSFDHRDGYTF

j_gene: TRBJ1-5
v_gene: TRBV19
abundance: NA
d_gene: NA
CDR3nt: TGTGCCAGTAGCTGGGGGCAGTCGGGCAATCAGCCCCAGCATTTT
CDR3aa: CASSWGQSGNQPQHF

j_gene: TRBJ2-6
v_gene: TRBV11-3
abundance: NA
d_gene: NA
CDR3nt: TGTGCCAGCAGCCCTGGGGAGTCTTTCTCTGGGGCCAACGTCCTGACTTTC
CDR3aa: CASSPGESFSGANVLTF

j_gene: TRBJ1-4
v_gene: TRBV5-1
abundance: NA
d_gene: TRBD1
CDR3nt: TGCGCCAGCAGCGGGGGACAGGGGGCAGTTGGGGTAAATGAAAAACTGTTTTTT
CDR3aa: CASSGGQGAVGVNEKLFF

j_gene: TRBJ2-1
v_gene: TRBV10-3
abundance: NA
d_gene: NA
CDR3nt: TGTGCCATCAGTGAGGCTGACTCGTTAGGAGGGAATGAGCAGTTCTTC
CDR3aa: CAISEADSLGGNEQFF

j_gene: TRBJ2-7
v_gene: TRBV18
abundance: NA
d_gene: NA
CDR3nt: TGTGCCAGCTCACCAACCAACGGGAACGAGCAGTACTTC
CDR3aa: CASSPTNGNEQYF

j_gene: TRBJ1-1
v_gene: TRBV30
abundance: NA
d_gene: TRBD1
CDR3nt: TGTGCCTGGAGTATAGACAGGGTTACTGAAGCTTTCTTT
CDR3aa: CAWSIDRVTEAFF

j_gene: TRBJ2-2
v_gene: TRBV9
abundance: NA
d_gene: NA
CDR3nt: TGTGCCAGCAGCGTACCCGCTCGAGACACCACGAACACCGGGGAGCTGTTTTTT
CDR3aa: CASSVPARDTTNTGELFF

j_gene: TRBJ1-1
v_gene: TRBV5-4
abundance: NA
d_gene: TRBD1
CDR3nt: TGTGCCAGCACCCTAACAGGGGTCACTGAAGCTTTCTTT
CDR3aa: CASTLTGVTEAFF

j_gene: TRBJ2-2
v_gene: TRBV24-1
abundance: NA
d_gene: NA
CDR3nt: TGTGCCACCAGTGATTCTACAGGGAACACCGGGGAGCTGTTTTTT
CDR3aa: CATSDSTGNTGELFF

j_gene: TRBJ1-3
v_gene: TRBV3-1/TRBV3-2
abundance: NA
d_gene: NA
CDR3nt: TGTGCCAGCAGCCCACTCGACTCTGGAAACACCATATATTTT
CDR3aa: CASSPLDSGNTIYF

j_gene: TRBJ2-5
v_gene: TRBV25-1
abundance: NA
d_gene: TRBD1
CDR3nt: TGTGCCAGCAGTGATTACAGGGGGAGGGAGACCCAGTACTTC
CDR3aa: CASSDYRGRETQYF

j_gene: TRBJ2-1
v_gene: TRBV4-3
abundance: NA
d_gene: NA
CDR3nt: TGCGCCAGCAGCCAAGACGAGGGCCTGAGCTCCTACAATGAGCAGTTCTTC
CDR3aa: CASSQDEGLSSYNEQFF

j_gene: TRBJ1-2
v_gene: TRBV7-9
abundance: NA
d_gene: TRBD1
CDR3nt: TGTGCCAGCAGCCCAAAGGGGGCAGATGGCTACACCTTC
CDR3aa: CASSPKGADGYTF

j_gene: TRBJ1-5
v_gene: TRBV6-1
abundance: once
d_gene: NA
CDR3nt: TGTGCCAGCAGTGAAGTTACAGGAACATCCAATCAGCCCCAGCATTTT
CDR3aa: CASSEVTGTSNQPQHF

j_gene: TRBJ1-3
v_gene: TRBV15
abundance: NA
d_gene: NA
CDR3nt: TGTGCCACCAGCAGATATGACTACTCTGGAAACACCATATATTTT
CDR3aa: CATSRYDYSGNTIYF

j_gene: TRBJ1-2
v_gene: TRBV3-1/TRBV3-2
abundance: NA
d_gene: NA
CDR3nt: TGTGCCAGCAGCCAAGAGGGGTCCTGGGGCTATAACTATGGCTACACCTTC
CDR3aa: CASSQEGSWGYNYGYTF

j_gene: TRBJ1-1
v_gene: TRBV7-9
abundance: once
d_gene: NA
CDR3nt: TGTGCCAGCAGCAACGACGCGGCGAAAGGTATGAACACTGAAGCTTTCTTT
CDR3aa: CASSNDAAKGMNTEAFF

j_gene: TRBJ2-7
v_gene: TRBV27
abundance: NA
d_gene: TRBD1
CDR3nt: TGTGCCAGCAGTCCTAGGGGGGACAGGATCCCCTACGAGCAGTACTTC
CDR3aa: CASSPRGDRIPYEQYF

j_gene: TRBJ2-1
v_gene: TRBV13
abundance: NA
d_gene: TRBD2
CDR3nt: TGTGCCAGCAGCCGTCGACTAGCGGGGGTACCAAATGAGCAGTTCTTC
CDR3aa: CASSRRLAGVPNEQFF

j_gene: TRBJ1-1
v_gene: TRBV7-9
abundance: NA
d_gene: NA
CDR3nt: TGTGCCAGCAGCTTGGACTTAGAAGGAACTGAAGCTTTCTTT
CDR3aa: CASSLDLEGTEAFF

j_gene: TRBJ2-7
v_gene: TRBV30
abundance: NA
d_gene: NA
CDR3nt: TGTGCCTGGAGTGCGGACAGAGCCTACGAGCAGTACTTC
CDR3aa: CAWSADRAYEQYF

j_gene: TRBJ2-2
v_gene: TRBV5-1
abundance: NA
d_gene: TRBD1
CDR3nt: TGCGCCAGCAGCTTAGGGGACAGGGTTACCGGGGAGCTGTTTTTT
CDR3aa: CASSLGDRVTGELFF

j_gene: TRBJ2-1
v_gene: TRBV18
abundance: NA
d_gene: TRBD1
CDR3nt: TGTGCCAGCTCACAGACAGGGAGCTCCTACAATGAGCAGTTCTTC
CDR3aa: CASSQTGSSYNEQFF

j_gene: TRBJ1-2
v_gene: TRBV19
abundance: NA
d_gene: TRBD1
CDR3nt: TGTGCCAGTAGCCGTGGGGACAGGACTTATGGCTACACCTTC
CDR3aa: CASSRGDRTYGYTF

j_gene: TRBJ1-5
v_gene: TRBV6-5
abundance: once
d_gene: NA
CDR3nt: TGTGCCAGCGGCCGGGACATTGCTCAGCCCCAGCATTTT
CDR3aa: CASGRDIAQPQHF

j_gene: TRBJ1-1
v_gene: TRBV7-8
abundance: NA
d_gene: NA
CDR3nt: TGTGCCAGCAGCCCCAGTCGCATGAACACTGAAGCTTTCTTT
CDR3aa: CASSPSRMNTEAFF

j_gene: TRBJ2-7
v_gene: TRBV28
abundance: NA
d_gene: TRBD2
CDR3nt: TGTGCCAGCAGTTTAATGGGTAGCGGGGGCCCCTACGAGCAGTACTTC
CDR3aa: CASSLMGSGGPYEQYF

j_gene: TRBJ1-4
v_gene: TRBV18
abundance: NA
d_gene: NA
CDR3nt: TGTGCCAGCTCACCAGAACCGGGACACGAGAATGAAAAACTGTTTTTT
CDR3aa: CASSPEPGHENEKLFF

j_gene: TRBJ1-6
v_gene: TRBV4-1
abundance: NA
d_gene: TRBD1
CDR3nt: TGCGCCAGCAGCCAAGTACGGGACAGGGGATGGAATTCACCCCTCCACTTT
CDR3aa: CASSQVRDRGWNSPLHF

j_gene: TRBJ2-2
v_gene: TRBV11-3
abundance: NA
d_gene: TRBD1
CDR3nt: TGTGCCAGCAGCGCCCGACAGGGGTTTGCCACCGGGGAGCTGTTTTTT
CDR3aa: CASSARQGFATGELFF

j_gene: TRBJ1-5
v_gene: TRBV19
abundance: NA
d_gene: TRBD1
CDR3nt: TGTGCCAGTAGTACCTCCGGGACAGGGGGCGGCGGGGGGAATCAGCCCCAGCATTTT
CDR3aa: CASSTSGTGGGGGNQPQHF

j_gene: TRBJ2-5
v_gene: TRBV19
abundance: NA
d_gene: TRBD1
CDR3nt: TGTGCCAGTAGTTCCACAGGGGTCCACCTAGAGACCCAGTACTTC
CDR3aa: CASSSTGVHLETQYF

j_gene: TRBJ1-6
v_gene: TRBV9
abundance: NA
d_gene: NA
CDR3nt: TGTGCCAGCAGCGTAGGTGGGGCAGGTTCACCCCTCCACTTT
CDR3aa: CASSVGGAGSPLHF

j_gene: TRBJ2-7
v_gene: TRBV18
abundance: NA
d_gene: NA
CDR3nt: TGTGCCAGCTCACCACCGCCAGCAGCCCGGTTTCAGGACGAGCAGTACTTC
CDR3aa: CASSPPPAARFQDEQYF

j_gene: TRBJ2-2
v_gene: TRBV4-1
abundance: NA
d_gene: NA
CDR3nt: TGCGCCAGCAGCCAAGATGAATATGGGGCCCGGTGGACCGGGGAGCTGTTTTTT
CDR3aa: CASSQDEYGARWTGELFF

j_gene: TRBJ2-3
v_gene: TRBV11-2
abundance: few
d_gene: NA
CDR3nt: TGTGCCAGCAGCGTCCTACACCGGGGGAATGTGGATACGCAGTATTTT
CDR3aa: CASSVLHRGNVDTQYF

j_gene: TRBJ1-1
v_gene: TRBV5-4
abundance: NA
d_gene: NA
CDR3nt: TGTGCCAGCAGCTTGTCACTTGAGGGTGGGACTGAAGCTTTCTTT
CDR3aa: CASSLSLEGGTEAFF